The rows below give T cell receptor beta chains drawn from one sample of a study of CD8+ T cells in alopecia areata. Generated by immunoSEQ multiplex PCR, the TCRdb table keeps only in-frame clones and is missing some. The sample lists fewer than 250,000 clones, 57% occurring once. The starting material was CD4+ T cells sorted from blood, obtained at week 0. These receptors were taken from a human donor with alopecia areata. CDR3s include the opening cysteine and the closing phenylalanine or tryptophan. The D gene is left open where the match is weak. A row's size may be missing; if present it is once, few, many or a size class.

clone_size: once
d_call: NA
v_call: TRBV18
j_call: TRBJ1-1
cdr3_aa: CASSPVILRDTEAFF
cdr3_nt: TGTGCCAGCTCACCGGTGATTTTGAGGGACACTGAAGCTTTCTTT

clone_size: NA
d_call: NA
v_call: TRBV4-1
j_call: TRBJ2-2
cdr3_aa: CASSQIGQNTGELFF
cdr3_nt: TGCGCCAGCAGCCAGATCGGACAGAACACCGGGGAGCTGTTTTTT

clone_size: NA
d_call: TRBD1
v_call: TRBV30
j_call: TRBJ2-5
cdr3_aa: CAWSMVTGGAETQYF
cdr3_nt: TGTGCCTGGAGTATGGTAACAGGGGGCGCGGAGACCCAGTACTTC

clone_size: once
d_call: NA
v_call: TRBV29-1
j_call: TRBJ1-2
cdr3_aa: CSVGWEHTF
cdr3_nt: TGCAGCGTCGGGTGGGAGCACACCTTC

clone_size: few
d_call: NA
v_call: TRBV4-1
j_call: TRBJ1-5
cdr3_aa: CASSLEQGSGNQPQHF
cdr3_nt: TGCGCCAGCAGCCTAGAACAGGGATCAGGCAATCAGCCCCAGCATTTT

clone_size: NA
d_call: NA
v_call: TRBV7-2
j_call: TRBJ1-2
cdr3_aa: CASSLAQQGYTF
cdr3_nt: TGTGCCAGCAGCTTAGCACAGCAGGGCTACACCTTC

clone_size: NA
d_call: TRBD2
v_call: TRBV25-1
j_call: TRBJ2-3
cdr3_aa: CASSTSGGGTDTQYF
cdr3_nt: TGTGCCAGCAGTACTAGCGGGGGGGGCACAGATACGCAGTATTTT

clone_size: NA
d_call: TRBD1
v_call: TRBV30
j_call: TRBJ1-5
cdr3_aa: CAWSYRDRLNQPQHF
cdr3_nt: TGTGCCTGGAGTTACCGGGACAGGCTCAATCAGCCCCAGCATTTT

clone_size: few
d_call: TRBD2
v_call: TRBV5-1
j_call: TRBJ2-3
cdr3_aa: CASSPRAGTTTDTQYF
cdr3_nt: TGCGCCAGCAGCCCACGGGCGGGGACTACCACAGATACGCAGTATTTT

clone_size: few
d_call: TRBD2
v_call: TRBV7-3
j_call: TRBJ2-7
cdr3_aa: CASSKSGGTSYEQYF
cdr3_nt: TGTGCCAGCAGCAAGAGCGGGGGCACCTCCTACGAGCAGTACTTC

clone_size: NA
d_call: NA
v_call: TRBV30
j_call: TRBJ2-1
cdr3_aa: CAWSDGPVRNEQFF
cdr3_nt: TGTGCCTGGAGTGACGGACCCGTGAGGAATGAGCAGTTCTTC

clone_size: NA
d_call: NA
v_call: TRBV11-2
j_call: TRBJ2-4
cdr3_aa: CASSLVKNIQYF
cdr3_nt: TGTGCCAGCAGCTTAGTAAAAAACATTCAGTACTTC

clone_size: NA
d_call: NA
v_call: TRBV29-1
j_call: TRBJ2-3
cdr3_aa: CSVVYFTTDTQYF
cdr3_nt: TGCAGCGTTGTATACTTTACCACAGATACGCAGTATTTT

clone_size: NA
d_call: TRBD1
v_call: TRBV9
j_call: TRBJ1-6
cdr3_aa: CASSGGGQGARNNSPLHF
cdr3_nt: TGTGCCAGCAGCGGTGGGGGACAGGGGGCGCGAAATAATTCACCCCTCCACTTT

clone_size: NA
d_call: NA
v_call: TRBV30
j_call: TRBJ2-7
cdr3_aa: CAWSRTANSEQYF
cdr3_nt: TGTGCCTGGTCCCGGACGGCGAACAGCGAGCAGTACTTC

clone_size: NA
d_call: NA
v_call: TRBV30
j_call: TRBJ2-2
cdr3_aa: CAWTQGGLTGELFF
cdr3_nt: TGTGCCTGGACCCAGGGAGGCCTTACCGGGGAGCTGTTTTTT

clone_size: few
d_call: TRBD1
v_call: TRBV11-2
j_call: TRBJ2-7
cdr3_aa: CASRRQGDEQYF
cdr3_nt: TGTGCCAGCAGACGACAGGGGGACGAGCAGTACTTC

clone_size: few
d_call: NA
v_call: TRBV10-3
j_call: TRBJ1-1
cdr3_aa: CAISQEGPNTEAFF
cdr3_nt: TGTGCCATCAGTCAGGAGGGGCCGAACACTGAAGCTTTCTTT

clone_size: NA
d_call: TRBD1
v_call: TRBV29-1
j_call: TRBJ2-7
cdr3_aa: CSVEPRTGTGGEQYF
cdr3_nt: TGCAGCGTTGAACCTAGAACCGGGACAGGGGGGGAGCAGTACTTC

clone_size: NA
d_call: TRBD2
v_call: TRBV7-6
j_call: TRBJ2-3
cdr3_aa: CASSIASGGTDTQYF
cdr3_nt: TGTGCCAGCAGCATTGCTAGCGGGGGCACAGATACGCAGTATTTT

clone_size: few
d_call: NA
v_call: TRBV29-1
j_call: TRBJ1-5
cdr3_aa: CSVADGSSNQPQHF
cdr3_nt: TGCAGCGTTGCGGACGGTTCTAGCAATCAGCCCCAGCATTTT

clone_size: NA
d_call: TRBD1
v_call: TRBV7-2
j_call: TRBJ2-5
cdr3_aa: CASSLRTGSKTQYF
cdr3_nt: TGTGCCAGCAGCCTCCGGACAGGGTCGAAGACCCAGTACTTC

clone_size: once
d_call: NA
v_call: TRBV4-1
j_call: TRBJ2-5
cdr3_aa: CASSQGIGFETQYF
cdr3_nt: TGCGCCAGCAGCCAAGGGATCGGGTTTGAGACCCAGTACTTC

clone_size: NA
d_call: TRBD1
v_call: TRBV6-1
j_call: TRBJ1-6
cdr3_aa: CASSARPGQGLNSPLHF
cdr3_nt: TGTGCCAGCAGTGCCCGCCCGGGACAGGGTCTTAATTCACCCCTCCACTTT

clone_size: few
d_call: TRBD1
v_call: TRBV11-2
j_call: TRBJ2-2
cdr3_aa: CASSLAGQGGAGELFF
cdr3_nt: TGTGCCAGCAGCTTAGCTGGACAGGGGGGAGCCGGGGAGCTGTTTTTT

clone_size: NA
d_call: TRBD2
v_call: TRBV30
j_call: TRBJ2-7
cdr3_aa: CAWRVLISGRDYEQYF
cdr3_nt: TGTGCCTGGAGAGTTCTCATTAGCGGGAGGGACTACGAGCAGTACTTC

clone_size: NA
d_call: NA
v_call: TRBV7-9
j_call: TRBJ1-2
cdr3_aa: CASSLVAGNGYTF
cdr3_nt: TGTGCCAGCAGCTTAGTTGCGGGGAATGGCTACACCTTC

clone_size: once
d_call: TRBD1
v_call: TRBV2
j_call: TRBJ2-5
cdr3_aa: CASNQQGPETQYF
cdr3_nt: TGTGCCAGCAATCAACAGGGGCCGGAGACCCAGTACTTC

clone_size: NA
d_call: TRBD2
v_call: TRBV5-1
j_call: TRBJ2-3
cdr3_aa: CASSAGTSGRTQYF
cdr3_nt: TGCGCCAGCAGCGCCGGGACTAGCGGGAGAACGCAGTATTTT

clone_size: NA
d_call: NA
v_call: TRBV6-1
j_call: TRBJ2-5
cdr3_aa: CASSELGETQYF
cdr3_nt: TGTGCCAGCAGTGAACTAGGCGAGACCCAGTACTTC

clone_size: NA
d_call: TRBD1
v_call: TRBV19
j_call: TRBJ1-1
cdr3_aa: CASSDRATEAFF
cdr3_nt: TGTGCCAGTAGCGACAGGGCGACTGAAGCTTTCTTT

clone_size: few
d_call: NA
v_call: TRBV9
j_call: TRBJ1-6
cdr3_aa: CASSATVNSPLHF
cdr3_nt: TGTGCCAGCAGCGCCACGGTTAATTCACCCCTCCACTTT

clone_size: few
d_call: NA
v_call: TRBV18
j_call: TRBJ2-7
cdr3_aa: CASSRKDELPYEQYF
cdr3_nt: TGTGCCAGCTCCCGGAAGGACGAACTCCCCTACGAGCAGTACTTC

clone_size: NA
d_call: NA
v_call: TRBV30
j_call: TRBJ1-2
cdr3_aa: CAWRGSSYGYTF
cdr3_nt: TGTGCCTGGAGAGGGTCTAGCTATGGCTACACCTTC

clone_size: once
d_call: TRBD1
v_call: TRBV27
j_call: TRBJ2-3
cdr3_aa: CASSLRTGSDTQYF
cdr3_nt: TGTGCCAGCAGTTTACGGACAGGGTCAGATACGCAGTATTTT

clone_size: NA
d_call: NA
v_call: TRBV7-3
j_call: TRBJ2-5
cdr3_aa: CASSLTPGGAETQYF
cdr3_nt: TGTGCCAGCAGCTTAACCCCCGGCGGGGCGGAGACCCAGTACTTC

clone_size: NA
d_call: TRBD1
v_call: TRBV30
j_call: TRBJ2-5
cdr3_aa: CAWSVGQGRQETQYF
cdr3_nt: TGTGCCTGGAGTGTCGGACAGGGGAGACAAGAGACCCAGTACTTC

clone_size: NA
d_call: NA
v_call: TRBV2
j_call: TRBJ2-7
cdr3_aa: CASSSHQEQYF
cdr3_nt: TGTGCCAGCAGCTCACACCAAGAGCAGTACTTC

clone_size: few
d_call: NA
v_call: TRBV5-6
j_call: TRBJ2-2
cdr3_aa: CASSLWGLVTGELFF
cdr3_nt: TGTGCCAGCAGCTTGTGGGGACTCGTCACCGGGGAGCTGTTTTTT

clone_size: NA
d_call: NA
v_call: TRBV29-1
j_call: TRBJ1-1
cdr3_aa: CSVERMLSNTEAFF
cdr3_nt: TGCAGCGTTGAAAGGATGCTCTCGAACACTGAAGCTTTCTTT

clone_size: NA
d_call: NA
v_call: TRBV30
j_call: TRBJ2-2
cdr3_aa: CAWSVRRGSWDTGELFF
cdr3_nt: TGTGCCTGGAGTGTACGGAGGGGTTCGTGGGACACCGGGGAGCTGTTTTTT

clone_size: NA
d_call: NA
v_call: TRBV23-1
j_call: TRBJ1-6
cdr3_aa: CASSRTANSPLHF
cdr3_nt: TGCGCCAGCAGTCGAACGGCAAATTCACCCCTCCACTTT

clone_size: many
d_call: NA
v_call: TRBV18
j_call: TRBJ2-5
cdr3_aa: CASSPGRSPETQYF
cdr3_nt: TGTGCCAGCTCACCAGGCAGGTCGCCGGAGACCCAGTACTTC

clone_size: NA
d_call: NA
v_call: TRBV9
j_call: TRBJ1-5
cdr3_aa: CASSVTGEIKPQHF
cdr3_nt: TGTGCCAGCAGCGTGACTGGTGAAATAAAGCCCCAGCATTTT

clone_size: NA
d_call: NA
v_call: TRBV30
j_call: TRBJ2-7
cdr3_aa: CAWSPTVYEQYF
cdr3_nt: TGTGCCTGGAGTCCGACAGTCTACGAGCAGTACTTC

clone_size: NA
d_call: TRBD1
v_call: TRBV7-8
j_call: TRBJ1-5
cdr3_aa: CASSLTGFGFSNQPQHF
cdr3_nt: TGTGCCAGCAGTTTGACAGGGTTCGGATTTAGCAATCAGCCCCAGCATTTT

clone_size: NA
d_call: NA
v_call: TRBV7-9
j_call: TRBJ2-3
cdr3_aa: CASSQGSRGDTQYF
cdr3_nt: TGTGCCAGCAGCCAAGGGTCCCGCGGGGATACGCAGTATTTT

clone_size: NA
d_call: NA
v_call: TRBV29-1
j_call: TRBJ1-6
cdr3_aa: CSVAGPFGTLHF
cdr3_nt: TGCAGCGTTGCAGGGCCGTTTGGGACCCTCCACTTT

clone_size: few
d_call: NA
v_call: TRBV6-1
j_call: TRBJ2-5
cdr3_aa: CASKFPGLETQYF
cdr3_nt: TGTGCCAGCAAATTCCCAGGTTTGGAGACCCAGTACTTC

clone_size: NA
d_call: NA
v_call: TRBV5-6
j_call: TRBJ1-5
cdr3_aa: CASSMRTLNQPQHF
cdr3_nt: TGTGCCAGCAGCATGCGGACGTTGAATCAGCCCCAGCATTTT

clone_size: few
d_call: NA
v_call: TRBV30
j_call: TRBJ1-5
cdr3_aa: CAWSLGENQPQHF
cdr3_nt: TGTGCCTGGAGTTTAGGGGAAAATCAGCCCCAGCATTTT

clone_size: NA
d_call: NA
v_call: TRBV7-9
j_call: TRBJ2-4
cdr3_aa: CASSFHTGAKNIQYF
cdr3_nt: TGTGCCAGCAGCTTTCATACTGGAGCCAAAAACATTCAGTACTTC

clone_size: few
d_call: NA
v_call: TRBV5-4
j_call: TRBJ2-7
cdr3_aa: CASSKGLTYEQYF
cdr3_nt: TGTGCCAGCAGCAAAGGACTTACCTACGAGCAGTACTTC

clone_size: few
d_call: NA
v_call: TRBV29-1
j_call: TRBJ1-1
cdr3_aa: CSVLRTALNTEAFF
cdr3_nt: TGCAGCGTGTTAAGGACAGCTTTGAACACTGAAGCTTTCTTT

clone_size: NA
d_call: TRBD1
v_call: TRBV18
j_call: TRBJ1-2
cdr3_aa: CASSNRGSDGYTF
cdr3_nt: TGTGCCAGCTCAAACAGGGGATCGGATGGCTACACCTTC

clone_size: NA
d_call: NA
v_call: TRBV2
j_call: TRBJ1-2
cdr3_aa: CASSDFTGNYGYTF
cdr3_nt: TGTGCCAGCAGTGACTTTACTGGGAACTATGGCTACACCTTC

clone_size: NA
d_call: NA
v_call: TRBV30
j_call: TRBJ1-4
cdr3_aa: CARRGGSEKLFF
cdr3_nt: TGTGCCCGGAGGGGGGGAAGTGAAAAACTGTTTTTT